This T cell receptor (beta chain) comes out of a study of chemoradiotherapy in HPV16-positive cancers. Here immunoSEQ multiplex PCR was the method, and the copy in TCRdb shows in-frame clones only, minus some. Of 20,000 to 25,000 clones listed, more than 70% are singletons. V dropped 2 bases and J dropped 7 bases, with 12 bases sitting between them. Germline-derived CDR1 and CDR2 are SGHTA and FQGNSA. The CDR3 loop spans 13 amino acids. The starting material was blood, obtained from a patient who underwent chemoradiotherapy. This chain joins TRBV7-2 and TRBJ2-7; D is uncertain. The sequence derives from a human donor with HPV-associated anogenital cancer. CDR3: CASSLPIDGEQYF. CDR3 nucleotides: TGTGCCAGCAGCTTACCCATCGACGGGGAGCAGTACTTC.